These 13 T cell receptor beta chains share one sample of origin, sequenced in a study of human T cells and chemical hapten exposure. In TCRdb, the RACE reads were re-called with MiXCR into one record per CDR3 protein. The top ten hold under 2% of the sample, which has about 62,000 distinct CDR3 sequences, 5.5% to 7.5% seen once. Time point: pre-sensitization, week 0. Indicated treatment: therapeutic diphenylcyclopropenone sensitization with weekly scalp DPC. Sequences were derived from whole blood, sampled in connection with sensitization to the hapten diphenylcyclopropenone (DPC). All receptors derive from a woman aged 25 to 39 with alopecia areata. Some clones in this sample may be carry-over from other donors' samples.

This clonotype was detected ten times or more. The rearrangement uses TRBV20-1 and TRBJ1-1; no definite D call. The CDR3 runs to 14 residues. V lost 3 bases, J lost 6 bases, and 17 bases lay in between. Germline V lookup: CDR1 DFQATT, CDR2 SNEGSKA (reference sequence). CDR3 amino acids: CSASAGPYDSEAFF. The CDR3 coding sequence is TGCAGTGCTAGTGCTGGCCCCTACGATTCTGAAGCTTTCTTT.

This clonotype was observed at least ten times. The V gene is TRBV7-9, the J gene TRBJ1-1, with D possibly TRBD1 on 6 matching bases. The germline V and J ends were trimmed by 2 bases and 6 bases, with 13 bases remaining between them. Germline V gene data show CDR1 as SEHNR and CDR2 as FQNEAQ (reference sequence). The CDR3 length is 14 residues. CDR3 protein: CASSLFQGRAEAFF. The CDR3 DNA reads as TGTGCCAGCAGCTTATTTCAGGGGCGAGCTGAAGCTTTCTTT.

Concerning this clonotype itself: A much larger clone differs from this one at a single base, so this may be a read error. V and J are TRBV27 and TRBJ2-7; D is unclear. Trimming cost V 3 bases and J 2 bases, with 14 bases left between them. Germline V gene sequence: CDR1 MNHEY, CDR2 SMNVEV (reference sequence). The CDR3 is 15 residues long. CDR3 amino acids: CASSFARVGTYEQYF. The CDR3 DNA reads TGTGCCAGCAGTTTCGCTAGGGTGGGGACCTACGAGCAGTACTTC.

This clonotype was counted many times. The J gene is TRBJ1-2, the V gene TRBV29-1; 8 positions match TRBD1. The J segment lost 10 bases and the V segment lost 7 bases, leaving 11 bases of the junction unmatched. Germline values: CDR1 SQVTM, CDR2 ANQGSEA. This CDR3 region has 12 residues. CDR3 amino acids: CSEGDRGASYTF. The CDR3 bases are TGCAGCGAGGGTGACAGGGGCGCCTCCTACACCTTC. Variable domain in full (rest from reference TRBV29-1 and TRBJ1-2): SAVISQKPSRDICQRGTSLTIQCQVDSQVTMMFWYRQQPGQSLTLIATANQGSEATYESGFVIDKFPISRPNLTFSTLTVSNMSPEDSSIYLCSEGDRGASYTFGSGTRLTVV.

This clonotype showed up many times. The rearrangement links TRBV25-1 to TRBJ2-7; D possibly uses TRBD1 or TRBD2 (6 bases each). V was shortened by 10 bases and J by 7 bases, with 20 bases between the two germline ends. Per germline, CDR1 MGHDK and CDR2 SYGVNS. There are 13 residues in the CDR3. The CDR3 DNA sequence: TGTGCCACCCTGGGGGGACACTGGCAGGAGCAGTACTTC. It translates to CATLGGHWQEQYF.

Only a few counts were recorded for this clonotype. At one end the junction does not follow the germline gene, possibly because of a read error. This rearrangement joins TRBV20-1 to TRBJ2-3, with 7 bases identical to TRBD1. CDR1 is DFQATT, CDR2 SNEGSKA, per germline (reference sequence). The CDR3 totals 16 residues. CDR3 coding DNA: TGCAGCGCTAGTGCATTCCGGGACAGTCGCACAGATACGCAGTATTTT. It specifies CSASAFRDSRTDTQYF.

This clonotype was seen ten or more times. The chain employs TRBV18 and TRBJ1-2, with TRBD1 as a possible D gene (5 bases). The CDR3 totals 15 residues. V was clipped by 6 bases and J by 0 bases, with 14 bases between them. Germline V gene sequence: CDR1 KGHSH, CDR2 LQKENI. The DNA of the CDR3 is TGTGCCAGCTCGATTTCCGGGACCCCTAACTATGGCTACACCTTC. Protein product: CASSISGTPNYGYTF.

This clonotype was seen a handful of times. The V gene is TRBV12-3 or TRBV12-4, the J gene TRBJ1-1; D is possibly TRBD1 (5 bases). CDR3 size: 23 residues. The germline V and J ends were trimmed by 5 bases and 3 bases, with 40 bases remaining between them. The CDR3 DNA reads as TGTGCCAGCAGTCTGACGAGACAGATCTTAACCAAGGTCACCACTCGGAGGGACACTGAAGCTTTCTTT. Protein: CASSLTRQILTKVTTRRDTEAFF.

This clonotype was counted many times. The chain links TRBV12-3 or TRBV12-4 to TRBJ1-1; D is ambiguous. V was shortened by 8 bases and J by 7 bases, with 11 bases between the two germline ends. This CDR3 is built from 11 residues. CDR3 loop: CASRWRNEAFF. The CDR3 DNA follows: TGTGCCAGCCGGTGGCGAAATGAAGCTTTCTTT.

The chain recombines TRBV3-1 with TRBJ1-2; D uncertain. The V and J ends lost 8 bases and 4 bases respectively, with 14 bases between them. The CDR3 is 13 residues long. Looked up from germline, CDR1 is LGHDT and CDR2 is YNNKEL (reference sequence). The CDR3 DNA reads TGTGCCAGCGAAGGTCGGGGAAGCTATGGCTACACCTTC. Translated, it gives CASEGRGSYGYTF.

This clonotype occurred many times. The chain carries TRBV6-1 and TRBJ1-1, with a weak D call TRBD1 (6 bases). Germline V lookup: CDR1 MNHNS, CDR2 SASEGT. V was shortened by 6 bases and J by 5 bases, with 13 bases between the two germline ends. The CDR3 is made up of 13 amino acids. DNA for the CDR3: TGTGCCAGCAGGTCGGGGGCGCGGACTGAAGCTTTCTTT. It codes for CASRSGARTEAFF.

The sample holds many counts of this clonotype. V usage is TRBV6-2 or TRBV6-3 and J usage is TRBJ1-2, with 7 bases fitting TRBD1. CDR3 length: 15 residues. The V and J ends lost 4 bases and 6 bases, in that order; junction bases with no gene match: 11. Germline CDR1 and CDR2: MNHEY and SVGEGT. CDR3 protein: CASSSIFLGTDGYTF. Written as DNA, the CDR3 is TGTGCCAGCAGTTCGATATTCTTGGGGACAGATGGCTACACCTTC.

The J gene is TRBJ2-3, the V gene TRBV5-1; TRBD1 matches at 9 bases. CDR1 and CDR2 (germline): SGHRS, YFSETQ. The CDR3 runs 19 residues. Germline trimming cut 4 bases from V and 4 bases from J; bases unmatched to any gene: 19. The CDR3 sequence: CASSRQGVSYQFFPDTQYF. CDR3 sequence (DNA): TGCGCCAGCAGCAGACAGGGGGTTTCCTATCAGTTCTTTCCAGATACGCAGTATTTT.